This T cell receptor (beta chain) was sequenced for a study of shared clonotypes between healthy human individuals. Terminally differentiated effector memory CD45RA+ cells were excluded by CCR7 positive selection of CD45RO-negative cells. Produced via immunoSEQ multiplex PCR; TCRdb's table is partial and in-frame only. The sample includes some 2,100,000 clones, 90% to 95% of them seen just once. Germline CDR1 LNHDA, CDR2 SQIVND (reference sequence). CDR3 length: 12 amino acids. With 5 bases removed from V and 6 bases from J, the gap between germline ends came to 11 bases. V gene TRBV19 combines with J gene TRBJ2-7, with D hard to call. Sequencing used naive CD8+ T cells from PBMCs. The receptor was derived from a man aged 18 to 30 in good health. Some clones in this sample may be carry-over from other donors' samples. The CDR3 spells CASSGKSREQYF. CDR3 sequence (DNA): TGTGCCAGTAGTGGCAAAAGTCGCGAGCAGTACTTC.